The rows below give T cell receptor beta chains drawn from one sample of a study of CD8+CD57+ T cells in acquired aplastic anemia. TCRdb itself ran the reads through MiXCR, one entry per CDR3 protein. This table has over 200,000 distinct CDR3 sequences, around 60% appearing once. The sample was sorted CD4+, CD8+, or CD8+CD57+ T cells (not recorded which) from PBMCs. Receptors were obtained from a human donor in good health. Each CDR3 is given with its conserved first and last residue. The order of the fields is V gene, CDR3 length, CDR3 protein.

TRBV5-4 11 CASSLFETQYF
TRBV2 14 CASRLPGVTYEQYF
TRBV5-1 18 CASSLISPGARDTGELFF
TRBV9 20 CASSVEGTEGGWGGTDTQYF
TRBV10-2 14 CASWLGEGSYGYTF
TRBV2 13 CASSVGTSPRAFF
TRBV15 15 CATSPTGGLAGELFF
TRBV20-1 16 CSAILPDSVSNQPQHF
TRBV7-9 15 CASSFAGPGFSGYTF
TRBV6-6 16 CASSSPPQGIHQPQHF
TRBV14 18 CASSQSPGGLAGKETQYF
TRBV7-9 13 CASRDREDHGYTF
TRBV7-2 14 CASRRTGGDYGYTF
TRBV20-1 14 CSASAQDRLGGYTF
TRBV16 15 CASSQSGTFDWPQHF
TRBV7-9 14 CASSLSDRGNGYTF
TRBV10-2 16 CASSESILAGGNEQFF
TRBV20-1 14 CSARTLTRAYEQYF
TRBV24-1 21 CATSDLLILLAGGGRTDTQYF
TRBV6-1 14 CASDRDRAGNTIYF
TRBV7-2 13 CASSPIHGGEQYF
TRBV2 13 CASRDIANYGYTF
TRBV7-6 15 CASSLGPGLNTEAFF
TRBV10-3 15 CAISASGLNTGELFF
TRBV15 16 CATSRESSGIGYEQYF
TRBV10-3 12 CAIGRGDVEQFF
TRBV5-1 15 CASSGAGTGGYEQYF
TRBV9 16 CASSVGGGSPQETQYF
TRBV2 11 CATDDLGGYTF
TRBV9 13 CASSVGGNSPLHF
TRBV24-1 14 CATSDLAQYNEQFF
TRBV9 15 CASSAYSGQLGEQYF
TRBV7-8 13 CASSLVRGNEQFF
TRBV12-3/TRBV12-4 12 CASNPGGSGQFF
TRBV5-1 15 CASSFAGESADTQYF
TRBV29-1 13 CSALNTGANVLTF
TRBV5-6 16 CASSLDGWISSYEQYF
TRBV7-6 15 CASSVGAGARHGYTF
TRBV19 13 CAGAWDRGYEQYF
TRBV7-3 17 CASSPARKSSGANVLTF
TRBV24-1 13 CATSKTANYGYTF
TRBV2 15 CASSDPTGQGQPQHF
TRBV6-5 14 CASSSGLGIYEQYF
TRBV19 17 CASSIQSEEASYNEQFF
TRBV20-1 13 CSAPGTDFYGYTF
TRBV6-1 15 CASRWWATQVYEQYF
TRBV20-1 14 CSAPTSGRTDTQYF
TRBV2 13 CASKGLSDTEAFF
TRBV6-2/TRBV6-3 15 CASSFGTGGDQPQHF
TRBV12-3/TRBV12-4 16 CASSHRSYSGANVLTF
TRBV29-1 13 CSVEADRSYEQCF
TRBV10-3 18 CAISNPLTSRRSTYEQYF
TRBV9 17 CASSPNRVDASTPTLHF
TRBV6-2/TRBV6-3 18 CASSYPDGVLARGTEAFF
TRBV20-1 13 CSAKEGLSTEAFF
TRBV6-1 16 CASSTQSGTGSSPLHF
TRBV5-1 15 CASSLTRVGVDEQFF
TRBV9 14 CASKLGTGTAPLHF
TRBV24-1 16 CATSDGLGQRNTEAFF
TRBV20-1 16 CSARRQGEYHNSPLHF